The 29 T cell receptor beta chains reported below all come from one sample, sequenced in a study of HIV-infected patients and healthy controls (dated by TCRdb to the mid-2010s). Libraries came from 5' RACE. The data were produced on an Illumina MiSeq. SuperScript III was used to reverse transcribe 500 ng RNA with primers targeting the alpha and beta constant regions. Separate alpha and beta chain libraries were generated by chain-specific third strand synthesis with multiplexing indices. In TCRdb, the public reads were trimmed at Q25 with fastp and aligned with MiXCR, with productive beta chains retained. Identical CDR3 protein sequences are pooled into one entry, listed with their most common genes and DNA. The sample includes around 21,000 distinct CDR3 sequences, with around 10% observed a single time. The ten largest clones add up to approximately 2.5% of the sample. Since whole blood was used without any cell fractionation, the repertoire reflected all peripheral T cells in unsorted form.

Sequencing was done on a sample of blood. These receptors all stem from an adult in good health.

Concerning this clonotype itself: One end of the junction fails to match germline, which may point to a read error. This chain links TRBV7-7 with TRBJ2-2; no clear D. The CDR3 length is 14 residues. The germline V gene has CDR1 SSHAT and CDR2 FNYEAQ (reference sequence). CDR3 protein: CASSALANTGELFF. CDR3 bases: TGTGCTAGCAGCGCCCTGGCGAACACCGGGGAGCTGTTTTTT.

This clonotype appeared many times. The J gene is TRBJ1-3, the V gene TRBV4-2, with D perhaps TRBD1 (5 bases). V lost 0 bases, J lost 0 bases, and 15 bases lay in between. There are 18 residues in the CDR3. Germline CDR1 LGHNA, CDR2 YNFKEQ. CDR3 in DNA: TGTGCCAGCAGCCAAGACCCCAGGGAAATCTTCTCTGGAAACACCATATATTTT. It codes for CASSQDPREIFSGNTIYF.

There are a few counts of this clonotype. V gene TRBV20-1 combines with J gene TRBJ1-3, with D uncertain. V gave up 3 bases and J gave up 0 bases, with 12 bases separating them. Per germline, CDR1 DFQATT and CDR2 SNEGSKA (reference sequence). The CDR3 covers 15 residues. Here the CDR3 reads CSASTFHTSGNTIYF. In nucleotides, the CDR3 is TGCAGTGCTAGTACCTTTCACACCTCTGGAAACACCATATATTTT.

V and J are TRBV5-1 and TRBJ2-5; D may correspond to TRBD1 or TRBD2 (5 bases each). CDR3 size: 16 residues. Germline V CDR1 and CDR2: SGHRS, YFSETQ. V lost 4 bases and J lost 5, with 21 bases in between. Written as DNA, the CDR3 is TGCGCCAGCAGCACCCAAGGGGCACCACCGGGGGAGACCCAGTACTTC. It yields the protein CASSTQGAPPGETQYF.

V is TRBV20-1 and J is TRBJ2-7; the D gene is possibly TRBD2 (5 bases). Germline V lookup: CDR1 DFQATT, CDR2 SNEGSKA (reference sequence). The CDR3 spans 13 residues. Trimming shortened V by 6 bases and J by 3 bases, and 15 bases separated the two germline ends. CDR3 DNA sequence: TGCAGTGCCGACCCCAGACGGGACTACGAGCAGTACTTC. Protein sequence: CSADPRRDYEQYF.

This clonotype was seen at least ten times. The chain carries TRBV27 and TRBJ2-5, with D possibly matching TRBD2 (5 bases). V dropped 6 bases and J dropped 2 bases, with 10 bases sitting between them. CDR1 and CDR2 from the germline V gene are MNHEY and SMNVEV (reference sequence). This CDR3 contains 13 residues. CDR3 sequence reads: CASRAGNQETQYF. CDR3 coding DNA: TGTGCCAGCAGGGCCGGGAATCAAGAGACCCAGTACTTC.

The table lists this clonotype with many counts. The rearrangement links TRBV28 to TRBJ1-2; D unresolved. The CDR3 runs to 15 residues. Trimming removed 5 bases from V and 0 bases from J, with 13 bases in between. The germline gives CDR1 MDHEN, CDR2 SYDVKM. The CDR3 sequence: CASSRVPLANYGYTF. The CDR3 coding sequence is TGTGCCAGCAGTAGGGTTCCCCTAGCTAACTATGGCTACACCTTC.

The chain is built from TRBV5-4 and TRBJ2-5; D unresolved. Looked up from germline, CDR1 is SGHNT and CDR2 is YYREEE (reference sequence). V lost 4 bases, J lost 5 bases, and 15 bases lay in between. The CDR3 is 14 amino acids. CDR3 sequence: CASSPIVGMETQYF. The DNA for the CDR3 is TGTGCCAGCAGCCCTATAGTTGGTATGGAGACCCAGTACTTC.

By share of the sample, this clonotype is medium-sized (0.01 to 0.1%). This rearrangement joins TRBV6-2 or TRBV6-3 to TRBJ2-3; TRBD2 might be the D (6 bases). V gave up 6 bases and J gave up 4 bases, with 23 bases separating them. CDR3 length: 17 amino acids. Germline CDR1 is MNHEY and CDR2 is SVGEGT. The CDR3 region has the DNA TGTGCCAGCAGCAGACTAGAACCGGGGAACTTCCCAGATACGCAGTATTTT. Its protein is CASSRLEPGNFPDTQYF.

The rearrangement joins TRBV7-2 to TRBJ2-7; D tentatively fits TRBD1 or TRBD2 (5 bases each). V gave up 5 bases and J gave up 3 bases, with 14 bases separating them. CDR1 is SGHTA, CDR2 FQGNSA, per germline. The CDR3 runs 14 residues. The CDR3 region is CASSIRGKIYEQYF. The CDR3 DNA is TGTGCCAGCAGCATCCGGGGCAAGATCTACGAGCAGTACTTC.

This clonotype showed up just a few times. The chain employs TRBV7-2 and TRBJ1-5; D call uncertain. Germline lookup yields CDR1 SGHTA and CDR2 FQGNSA. The CDR3 totals 13 residues. Trimming pared 1 base from V and 2 bases from J, leaving 3 bases between. CDR3 sequence (DNA): TGTGCCAGCAGCTTAGTAGGCAATCAGCCCCAGCATTTT. Translating it yields CASSLVGNQPQHF.

The sample holds many counts of this clonotype. The rearrangement joins TRBV28 to TRBJ1-5; 7 positions agree with TRBD1. This CDR3 region has 17 residues. V lost 5 bases and J lost 2; bases outside the gene matches: 12. Germline V gene data show CDR1 as MDHEN and CDR2 as SYDVKM. CDR3 protein: CASSGDRDAGRNQPQHF. DNA for the CDR3: TGTGCCAGCAGTGGCGACAGGGACGCCGGACGCAATCAGCCCCAGCATTTT. The whole variable domain, remainder taken from reference TRBV28 and TRBJ1-5, is DVKVTQSSRYLVKRTGEKVFLECVQDMDHENMFWYRQDPGLGLRLIYFSYDVKMKEKGDIPEGYSVSREKKERFSLILESASTNQTSMYLCASSGDRDAGRNQPQHFGDGTRLSIL.

This clonotype was seen many times. This chain joins TRBV19 and TRBJ2-1; TRBD1 is a possible D gene (6 bases). V lost 3 bases to trimming and J lost 3 bases, with 6 bases between them. From germline, CDR1 is LNHDA and CDR2 SQIVND (reference sequence). The CDR3 is made up of 13 amino acids. The chain's CDR3 is CASSMDSYNEQFF. CDR3 sequence (DNA): TGTGCCAGTAGTATGGACAGCTACAATGAGCAGTTCTTC.

This clonotype was counted many times. This chain joins TRBV20-1 and TRBJ1-2; 7 positions match TRBD1. Looked up from germline, CDR1 is DFQATT and CDR2 is SNEGSKA (reference sequence). CDR3 size: 15 residues. V shed 6 bases, J shed 5 bases, and the junction held 15 bases outside the gene matches. The CDR3 DNA sequence: TGCAGTGCAAGTAAGACAGGGAGGGACCCATATGGCTACACCTTC. Translated, it gives CSASKTGRDPYGYTF.

The sample holds a few counts of this clonotype. This chain uses TRBV20-1 with TRBJ2-1; possibly TRBD2 for D (6 bases). This CDR3 region has 16 residues. CDR1 is DFQATT and CDR2 is SNEGSKA in the germline V gene (reference sequence). Trimming left V 6 bases short and J 0 bases short, with 18 bases between. The CDR3 DNA reads TGCAGTGCCATAGGAGCCGGGAGACGCTCCTACAATGAGCAGTTCTTC. The encoded protein is CSAIGAGRRSYNEQFF.

This clonotype is labeled medium-sized. CDR3 in DNA: TGTGCCAGCAGCTTAGTGGACGGGTCCTACGAGCAGTACTTC. Protein: CASSLVDGSYEQYF. J is TRBJ2-7 and V is TRBV28; D gene unclear. Per germline, CDR1 MDHEN and CDR2 SYDVKM. The CDR3 totals 14 residues. V dropped 6 bases and J dropped 1 base, with 13 bases sitting between them.

By frequency in the sample, this clonotype is medium-sized. The V and J genes are TRBV4-2 and TRBJ2-6; D assignment may be TRBD1 or TRBD2 (5 bases each). This CDR3 comprises 16 residues. Germline CDR1 LGHNA, CDR2 YNFKEQ. With 0 bases removed from V and 0 bases from J, the gap between germline ends came to 6 bases. The CDR3 DNA reads TGTGCCAGCAGCCAAGATGGGACCTCTGGGGCCAACGTCCTGACTTTC. Translated, it gives CASSQDGTSGANVLTF.

In this sample, this clonotype is medium-sized. This sequence joins TRBV7-9 and TRBJ2-3, with D unresolved. There are 14 residues in the CDR3. Germline CDR1 SEHNR, CDR2 FQNEAQ (reference sequence). V was clipped by 1 base and J by 1 base, with 6 bases between them. CDR3: CASSLGMGTDTQYF. CDR3 nucleotides: TGTGCCAGCAGCTTAGGGATGGGCACAGATACGCAGTATTTT.

This clonotype ranks as medium-sized (0.01 to 0.1%). The genes are TRBV10-3 and TRBJ1-1, with D possibly matching TRBD1 (5 bases). V lost 7 bases and J lost 1, with 13 bases in between. The CDR3 totals 14 residues. The germline gives CDR1 ENHRY, CDR2 SYGVKD. In nucleotides, the CDR3 is TGTGCCATCAAAGAGGGACGAAGGAACACTGAAGCTTTCTTT. Its translation is CAIKEGRRNTEAFF.

This clonotype was recorded a few times. The chain employs TRBV24-1 and TRBJ2-5; TRBD2 might be the D (6 bases). V was shortened by 3 bases and J by 4 bases, with 14 bases between the two germline ends. The CDR3 is 15 residues long. Germline lookup yields CDR1 KGHDR and CDR2 SFDVKD. The DNA of the CDR3 is TGTGCCACCAGTGATCCGACTAGGCTGGCAGAGACCCAGTACTTC. Encoded protein: CATSDPTRLAETQYF.

V usage is TRBV10-3 and J usage is TRBJ2-5, with no clear D. CDR1 ENHRY and CDR2 SYGVKD come from the germline V gene. The CDR3 loop spans 13 amino acids. V was pared by 2 bases and J by 0 bases, with 4 bases between. CDR3 sequence: CAISEVNQETQYF. CDR3 sequence (DNA): TGTGCCATCAGTGAGGTAAACCAAGAGACCCAGTACTTC.

This clonotype appeared many times. The gene calls are TRBV12-3 or TRBV12-4 and TRBJ1-1; TRBD1 agrees at 8 bases. V trimming: 3 bases; J trimming: 4 bases; junction bases outside the gene matches: 4. This CDR3 contains 14 residues. This CDR3 is CASSFGTGGTEAFF. As DNA, the CDR3 is TGTGCCAGCAGTTTTGGGACAGGCGGCACTGAAGCTTTCTTT.

This clonotype counts as medium-sized. The rearrangement uses TRBV7-8 and TRBJ2-7; D call uncertain. Trimming cost V 5 bases and J 0 bases, with 11 bases left between them. Germline CDR1 and CDR2: SGHVS and FQNEAQ. The CDR3 spans 14 residues. Here the CDR3 DNA reads TGTGCCAGCAGCCCCAGCACCAACTCCTACGAGCAGTACTTC. This sequence encodes CASSPSTNSYEQYF. Supplemented by reference TRBV7-8 and TRBJ2-7, the full variable domain reads GAGVSQSPRYKVAKRGQDVALRCDPISGHVSLFWYQQALGQGPEFLTYFQNEAQLDKSGLPSDRFFAERPEGSVSTLKIQRTQQEDSAVYLCASSPSTNSYEQYFGPGTRLTVT.

This clonotype was observed at least ten times. CDR3 nucleotide sequence: TGTGCCAGCAGTTACGGAGGTAACCTAGAGACCCAGTACTTC. Protein: CASSYGGNLETQYF. V and J are TRBV28 and TRBJ2-5, with D perhaps TRBD2 (5 bases). This CDR3 region has 14 residues. V lost 4 bases to trimming and J lost 4 bases, with 13 bases between them. CDR1 MDHEN and CDR2 SYDVKM come from the germline V gene.

The chain links TRBV30 to TRBJ1-1; no clear D gene. Per the germline V gene, CDR1 is GTSNPN and CDR2 is SVGIG (reference sequence). CDR3 length: 17 residues. Deletions cut 2 bases from V and 3 bases from J, with 22 bases between. The CDR3 loop reads CAWSFGRRTLSDTEAFF. As DNA, the CDR3 is TGTGCCTGGAGTTTCGGGCGCAGGACCCTATCGGACACTGAAGCTTTCTTT. Full variable domain (rest looked up from reference TRBV30 and TRBJ1-1): SQTIHQWPATLVQPVGSPLSLECTVEGTSNPNLYWYRQAAGRGLQLLFYSVGIGQISSEVPQNLSASRPQDRQFILSSKKLLLSDSGFYLCAWSFGRRTLSDTEAFFGQGTRLTVV.

A few counts support this clonotype. V usage is TRBV10-3 and J usage is TRBJ2-7, with a possible D match to TRBD2 (5 bases). V shed 4 bases and J shed 6 bases, with 7 bases lying between them. The CDR3 runs to 11 residues. The germline V gene has CDR1 ENHRY and CDR2 SYGVKD. CDR3 coding DNA: TGTGCCATCAGTGGAGGGTCCGAGCAGTACTTC. Translation: CAISGGSEQYF.

This clonotype occurred many times. The chain combines TRBV29-1 with TRBJ1-1, with TRBD1 as a possible D gene (6 bases). From germline, CDR1 is SQVTM and CDR2 ANQGSEA. The CDR3 is 12 amino acids. V was clipped by 7 bases and J by 8 bases, with 17 bases between them. CDR3 sequence: CSASYRVGEAFF. In DNA form, the CDR3 reads TGCAGCGCCTCTTACAGGGTTGGCGAAGCTTTCTTT.

The table lists this clonotype with many counts. The chain links TRBV7-2 to TRBJ2-3, with a weak D call TRBD1 (5 bases). This CDR3 contains 16 residues. Germline V gene data show CDR1 as SGHTA and CDR2 as FQGNSA. V was shortened by 5 bases and J by 2 bases, with 17 bases between the two germline ends. CDR3 amino acids: CASSPTPGWVTDTQYF. The DNA for the CDR3 is TGTGCCAGCAGCCCAACTCCAGGGTGGGTCACAGATACGCAGTATTTT.

This clonotype was counted ten times or more. J is TRBJ1-5 and V is TRBV3-1, with no clear D. The V end lost 0 bases, the J end lost 0 bases, and 3 bases lay between the germline ends. The CDR3 covers 14 residues. Germline V gene data show CDR1 as LGHDT and CDR2 as YNNKEL (reference sequence). This CDR3 is CASSQEGSNQPQHF. The CDR3 nucleotides are TGTGCCAGCAGCCAAGAAGGTAGCAATCAGCCCCAGCATTTT. The full variable domain, its missing parts supplied by reference TRBV3-1 and TRBJ1-5, is DTAVSQTPKYLVTQMGNDKSIKCEQNLGHDTMYWYKQDSKKFLKIMFSYNNKELIINETVPNRFSPKSPDKAHLNLHINSLELGDSAVYFCASSQEGSNQPQHFGDGTRLSIL.